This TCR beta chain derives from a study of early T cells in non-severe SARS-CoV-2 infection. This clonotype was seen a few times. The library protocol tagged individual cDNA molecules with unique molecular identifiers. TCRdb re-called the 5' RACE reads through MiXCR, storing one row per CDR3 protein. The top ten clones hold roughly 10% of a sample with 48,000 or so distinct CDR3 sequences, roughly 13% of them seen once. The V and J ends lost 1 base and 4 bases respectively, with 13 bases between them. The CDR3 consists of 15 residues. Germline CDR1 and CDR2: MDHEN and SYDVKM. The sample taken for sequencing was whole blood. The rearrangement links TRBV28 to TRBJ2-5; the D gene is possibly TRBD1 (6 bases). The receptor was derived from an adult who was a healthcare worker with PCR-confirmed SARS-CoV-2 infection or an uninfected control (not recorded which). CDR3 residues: CASSLFGDNRETQYF. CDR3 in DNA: TGTGCCAGCAGTTTATTCGGGGACAACAGAGAGACCCAGTACTTC. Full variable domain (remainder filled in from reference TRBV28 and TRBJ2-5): DVKVTQSSRYLVKRTGEKVFLECVQDMDHENMFWYRQDPGLGLRLIYFSYDVKMKEKGDIPEGYSVSREKKERFSLILESASTNQTSMYLCASSLFGDNRETQYFGPGTRLLVL.